The 28 T cell receptor beta chains presented below share a single source sample, sequenced in a study of blood T cells in healthy people across ages. Then a second PCR, running about 7 to 11 cycles, was carried out with a sample-barcoded 5' primer and a J-beta primer mix. TCRdb re-analysed the 5' RACE reads in MiXCR, keeping a single row per CDR3 protein. Among some 1.7 million distinct CDR3 sequences listed, approximately 28% were seen once. The sample was blood. The source is a woman aged 25 to 39 in good health.

The chain joins TRBV20-1 to TRBJ1-2; no clear D. The CDR3 spans 11 residues. V shed 7 bases and J shed 8 bases, with 14 bases lying between them. Germline V lookup: CDR1 DFQATT, CDR2 SNEGSKA (reference sequence). CDR3 DNA: TGCAGTGTCATATACGGGGAAGGCTACACCTTC. This gives the protein CSVIYGEGYTF.

The V call is TRBV7-9, the J call TRBJ2-1, with 9 bases identical to TRBD2. The ends lost 1 base at V and 3 bases at J; junction bases unmatched: 4. The CDR3 has 16 amino acids. In germline, CDR1 is SEHNR, CDR2 FQNEAQ (reference sequence). The CDR3: CASSLVPRGGYNEQFF. The CDR3 DNA follows: TGTGCCAGCAGCTTAGTGCCGCGGGGGGGCTACAATGAGCAGTTCTTC. The full variable domain, in which reference TRBV7-9 and TRBJ2-1 provide the parts outside the CDR3, is DTGVSQNPRHKITKRGQNVTFRCDPISEHNRLYWYRQTLGQGPEFLTYFQNEAQLEKSRLLSDRFSAERPKGSFSTLEIQRTEQGDSAMYLCASSLVPRGGYNEQFFGPGTRLTVL.

This clonotype was seen many times. The rearrangement joins TRBV12-3 or TRBV12-4 to TRBJ2-7; TRBD2 matches 13 bases. J lost 7 bases, V lost 6 bases, and 6 bases had no gene match. This CDR3 is 14 amino acids long. The CDR3, as DNA: TGTGCCAGCAGCCCGACTAGCGGGAGGATGGAGCAGTACTTC. The encoded protein is CASSPTSGRMEQYF.

This chain uses TRBV6-1 with TRBJ2-3, with 8 bases lining up with TRBD2. The germline gives CDR1 MNHNS, CDR2 SASEGT. The CDR3 spans 14 residues. J was trimmed by 4 bases and V by 8 bases; bases with no gene match: 8. The CDR3 region has the DNA TGTGCCAGCTGTCGGGAGGGCCGATCAGATACGCAGTATTTT. Translation: CASCREGRSDTQYF.

The chain has TRBV7-2 and TRBJ2-6, with D uncertain. The CDR3 runs 14 residues. Trimming left V 5 bases short and J 13 bases short, with 18 bases between. Germline V lookup: CDR1 SGHTA, CDR2 FQGNSA. DNA of the CDR3: TGTGCCAGCAGCCCCAAGGCACAGCCCCGGGTCCTGACTTTC. This codes for CASSPKAQPRVLTF.

This chain links TRBV5-1 with TRBJ2-5; D gene ambiguous. The CDR3 is made up of 13 amino acids. Trimming stripped 7 bases from V and 2 bases from J, with 12 bases between. CDR1 and CDR2 from the germline V gene are SGHRS and YFSETQ. Here the CDR3 DNA reads TGCGCCAGCCGCAATACAGTTCAAGAGACCCAGTACTTC. Translating it yields CASRNTVQETQYF. The variable domain in full, completed from reference TRBV5-1 and TRBJ2-5, reads KAGVTQTPRYLIKTRGQQVTLSCSPISGHRSVSWYQQTPGQGLQFLFEYFSETQRNKGNFPGRFSGRQFSNSRSEMNVSTLELGDSALYLCASRNTVQETQYFGPGTRLLVL.

This clonotype came up a few times. The V call is TRBV7-3, the J call TRBJ1-6; D uncertain. Trimming pared 3 bases from V and 4 bases from J, leaving 13 bases between. CDR1 SGHTA and CDR2 FQGTGA come from the germline V gene. The CDR3 runs 16 residues. Here the CDR3 DNA reads TGTGCCAGCAGCTTGGTAGCCACCGGGTATAATTCACCCCTCCACTTT. Residues: CASSLVATGYNSPLHF.

The gene calls are TRBV20-1 and TRBJ2-5, with D possibly being TRBD1 or TRBD2 (5 bases each). Germline V CDR1 and CDR2: DFQATT, SNEGSKA (reference sequence). The CDR3 runs 15 residues. V lost 6 bases and J 4 bases, leaving 21 bases between the germline ends. CDR3 sequence (DNA): TGCAGTGCCAGACCCTTGGGGACCTGGGCAGAGACCCAGTACTTC. Translated: CSARPLGTWAETQYF.

For this clonotype: This may come from a read error, since a much larger clone is one base off. The chain links TRBV5-1 to TRBJ2-5; D is unclear. The germline CDR1 and CDR2 sequences are SGHRS and YFSETQ. The CDR3 length is 14 residues. The germline V and J ends were trimmed by 0 bases and 2 bases, with 8 bases remaining between them. The chain's CDR3 is CASSLAPFQETQYF. Here the CDR3 DNA reads TGCGCCAGCAGCTTGGCCCCTTTTCAAGAGACCCAGTACTTC.

Only a few counts were recorded for this clonotype. This could be a read error, since a much larger clone is one nucleotide away. The chain recombines TRBV28 with TRBJ2-7; TRBD2 might be the D (5 bases). Germline V CDR1 and CDR2: MDHEN, SYDVKM. This CDR3 spans 12 amino acids. In DNA, the CDR3 is TGTGTCAGCAGCCGGGGTGTGGGTGAGCAGTACTTC. Protein product: CVSSRGVGEQYF.

This chain joins TRBV3-1 and TRBJ1-2, with a tentative D call TRBD1 (6 bases). The CDR3 sequence is 14 residues long. Germline CDR1 LGHDT, CDR2 YNNKEL (reference sequence). Trimming removed 5 bases at V and 4 bases at J, with 14 bases between. Here the CDR3 DNA reads TGTGCCAGCAGCTACGGGAGGGGGGGCTATGGCTACACCTTC. Amino acid sequence: CASSYGRGGYGYTF.

In regard to this clonotype: A single base separates this from a much larger clone, so it may be a read error. This chain joins TRBV6-5 and TRBJ2-5; no clear D gene. The CDR3 is made up of 15 amino acids. V was clipped by 0 bases and J by 11 bases, with 19 bases between them. Germline CDR1 and CDR2: MNHEY and SVGAGI. For the CDR3, the DNA is TGTGCCAGCAGTTACTCGAAGTCCGGAAAGAATGAGCAGTACTTC. It codes for CASSYSKSGKNEQYF.

Concerning this clonotype itself: This may arise from a read error, as a much more abundant clone is one base away. The rearrangement uses TRBV7-9 and TRBJ2-7, with TRBD2 matching 7 bases. Trimming at V came to 4 bases and at J to 4 bases, leaving 13 bases not matched to a gene. In germline, CDR1 is SEHNR, CDR2 FQNEAQ (reference sequence). This CDR3 region has 16 residues. As DNA, the CDR3 is TGTGCCAGCAGCTCAGGCGGGACTACAGGTCTGTACGAGCAGTACTTC. It codes for CASSSGGTTGLYEQYF.

The gene calls are TRBV20-1 and TRBJ2-7, with 8 positions matching TRBD2. The better agreement between TRBJ2-5 and the DNA end casts doubt on the J call. The CDR3 covers 15 residues. The germline V gene encodes CDR1 DFQATT and CDR2 SNEGSKA (reference sequence). CDR3 loop: CSARDHRGRTETQYF. The CDR3, as DNA: TGCAGTGCTAGAGATCATCGCGGGAGGACCGAGACCCAGTACTTC.

The V call is TRBV7-2, the J call TRBJ1-2; 7 bases fit TRBD1. Germline V gene data show CDR1 as SGHTA and CDR2 as FQGNSA. V dropped 4 bases and J dropped 0; count of bases not matched to a gene: 8. The CDR3 has 16 amino acids. The CDR3 spells CASSSRGGGANYGYTF. In DNA, the CDR3 is TGTGCCAGCAGCTCCAGGGGGGGGGGAGCTAACTATGGCTACACCTTC.

V usage is TRBV6-1 and J usage is TRBJ2-6; 9 bases agree with TRBD1. CDR1 MNHNS and CDR2 SASEGT come from the germline V gene. With 7 bases clipped from V and 15 bases from J, the junction kept 16 bases outside the gene matches. CDR3 length: 15 residues. The DNA of the CDR3 is TGTGCCAGCATCACAGGGGGCGCTGGGGCCAACTCCCTGACTTTC. Translation: CASITGGAGANSLTF.

The chain employs TRBV12-3 or TRBV12-4 and TRBJ2-7; D is uncertain. CDR3 length equals 13 residues. V shed 6 bases and J shed 0 bases, with 9 bases lying between them. The CDR3 reads CASRRHHSYEQYF. In nucleotides, the CDR3 is TGTGCCAGCAGACGGCACCACTCCTACGAGCAGTACTTC.

The CDR3 bases are TGTGCCAGTGGGGGCTTAGGGGCGGGAGACGACAATGAGCAGTTCTTC. Translation: CASGGLGAGDDNEQFF. The chain combines TRBV3-1 with TRBJ2-1; weak D call: TRBD2 (7 bases). The CDR3 totals 16 residues. In germline, CDR1 is LGHDT, CDR2 YNNKEL (reference sequence). Trimming shortened V by 9 bases and J by 5 bases, and 23 bases separated the two germline ends.

This clonotype was counted a few times. This CDR3 is CSGGGYYNEQFF. The CDR3 bases are TGCAGTGGCGGGGGGTACTACAATGAGCAGTTCTTC. V is TRBV20-1 and J is TRBJ2-1; 8 positions match TRBD2. The germline CDR1 and CDR2 sequences are DFQATT and SNEGSKA (reference sequence). V dropped 7 bases and J dropped 3; count of bases not matched to a gene: 2. The CDR3 loop spans 12 amino acids.

The rearrangement uses TRBV3-1 and TRBJ2-3; TRBD2 matches 8 bases. The CDR3 length is 16 residues. V lost 0 bases, J lost 2 bases, and 4 bases stayed unmatched. Germline V CDR1 and CDR2: LGHDT, YNNKEL (reference sequence). CDR3 sequence (DNA): TGTGCCAGCAGCCAAGAAGGCGGGGGGATCACAGATACGCAGTATTTT. Protein sequence: CASSQEGGGITDTQYF.

The gene calls are TRBV9 and TRBJ1-2, with D uncertain. V lost 3 bases and J lost 4, with 13 bases in between. The CDR3 extends over 14 amino acids. Germline values: CDR1 SGDLS, CDR2 YYNGEE. CDR3 residues: CASSGGLTGYGYTF. The CDR3 nucleotides are TGTGCCAGCAGCGGTGGACTGACTGGCTATGGCTACACCTTC.

This clonotype has more than one count but fewer than ten. This chain joins TRBV9 and TRBJ2-3; TRBD2 matches 9 bases. This CDR3 is built from 15 residues. With 0 bases clipped from V and 4 bases from J, the junction kept 3 bases outside the gene matches. Germline CDR1 SGDLS, CDR2 YYNGEE. DNA for the CDR3: TGTGCCAGCAGCGTAGATAGCGGGAGTCCAGATACGCAGTATTTT. Translating it yields CASSVDSGSPDTQYF.

The chain couples TRBV20-1 to TRBJ1-1, with no clear D. Germline CDR1 reads DFQATT; CDR2 reads SNEGSKA (reference sequence). This CDR3 has 13 residues. The V end lost 4 bases, the J end lost 1 base, and 10 bases lay between the germline ends. The CDR3 DNA is TGCAGTGCTACACCTTACTCGAACACTGAAGCTTTCTTT. This sequence encodes CSATPYSNTEAFF.

This clonotype was picked up a small number of times. The chain recombines TRBV20-1 with TRBJ2-7, with D tentatively TRBD2 (6 bases). The end of the DNA is better explained by TRBJ2-5, so the J call may be wrong. Germline CDR1 DFQATT, CDR2 SNEGSKA (reference sequence). The CDR3 is 13 amino acids. CDR3 loop: CSAGPAGGETQYF. The DNA for the CDR3 is TGCAGTGCAGGACCGGCTGGGGGGGAGACCCAGTACTTC.

The chain couples TRBV20-1 to TRBJ1-5; TRBD1 might be the D (6 bases). Germline-derived CDR1 and CDR2 are DFQATT and SNEGSKA (reference sequence). This CDR3 has 12 residues. V was pared by 2 bases and J by 9 bases, with 11 bases between. CDR3 amino acids: CSARWLGAPQHF. CDR3 sequence (DNA): TGCAGTGCTAGATGGCTGGGGGCGCCCCAGCATTTT.

This clonotype was counted only a few times. V usage is TRBV28 and J usage is TRBJ1-2; D is undetermined. Looked up from germline, CDR1 is MDHEN and CDR2 is SYDVKM. V shed 5 bases and J shed 8 bases, with 15 bases lying between them. The CDR3 contains 13 residues. The CDR3, as DNA: TGTGCCAGCAGTCCCTCAACCTCCGGCGGCTACACCTTC. It yields the protein CASSPSTSGGYTF.

The V call is TRBV20-1, the J call TRBJ2-1, with TRBD2 identical over 9 bases. Trimming removed 6 bases from V and 10 bases from J; junction bases left unmatched: 16. Germline CDR1 DFQATT, CDR2 SNEGSKA (reference sequence). CDR3 length: 15 residues. CDR3 nucleotides: TGCAGTGCCAGTGGGGGACTAGCCGCCTTGGGGGAGCAGTTCTTC. This translates into CSASGGLAALGEQFF.

This clonotype was detected a few times. V gene TRBV9 combines with J gene TRBJ1-5; tentatively, D is TRBD1 (5 bases). The germline V and J ends were trimmed by 2 bases and 7 bases, with 16 bases remaining between them. The CDR3 length is 15 residues. Germline CDR1 and CDR2: SGDLS and YYNGEE. The CDR3 nucleotides read TGTGCCAGCAGCGTTGGTACCCTCCGGGGGCAGCCCCAGCATTTT. It encodes CASSVGTLRGQPQHF.